This T cell receptor (beta chain) was recorded in a study of T cells expressing NK-cell markers. Whole-study findings and limits: The same clonotypes also predominated in the CD3+CD56-NKG2C+ fraction of a handful of donors.

As concerns this clonotype: Antigen unknown.

CDR1 DFQATT and CDR2 SNEGSKA come from the germline V gene (reference sequence). The CDR3 has 15 amino acids. Each CDR3 protein gets one entry in TCRdb, which reprocessed the 5' RACE reads and gives no DNA. The table lists about 260,000 distinct CDR3 sequences. This clonotype was obtained from a man aged 18 to 29 in good health. The chain links TRBV20-1 to TRBJ2-1. The sample was blood T cells: a sorted CD56 or NKG2C T cell subset, CD4+ or CD8+ T cells, or bulk PBMC T cells (not recorded which). CDR3 protein: CSAKIALGTYNEQFF.